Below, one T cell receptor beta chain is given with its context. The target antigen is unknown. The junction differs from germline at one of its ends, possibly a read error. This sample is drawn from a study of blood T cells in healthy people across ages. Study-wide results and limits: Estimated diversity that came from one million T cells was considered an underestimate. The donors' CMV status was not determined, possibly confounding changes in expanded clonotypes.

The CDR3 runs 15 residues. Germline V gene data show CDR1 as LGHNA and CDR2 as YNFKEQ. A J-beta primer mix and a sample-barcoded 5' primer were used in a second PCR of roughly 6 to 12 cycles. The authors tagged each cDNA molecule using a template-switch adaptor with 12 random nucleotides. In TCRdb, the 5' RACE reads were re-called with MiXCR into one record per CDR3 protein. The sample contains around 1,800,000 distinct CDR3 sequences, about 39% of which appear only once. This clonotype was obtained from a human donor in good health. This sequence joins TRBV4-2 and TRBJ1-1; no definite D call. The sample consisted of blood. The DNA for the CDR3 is TGTGCCGGCAGCCAAGGTGCGGCGGGCGAGACTGAAGCTTTCTTT. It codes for CAGSQGAAGETEAFF.